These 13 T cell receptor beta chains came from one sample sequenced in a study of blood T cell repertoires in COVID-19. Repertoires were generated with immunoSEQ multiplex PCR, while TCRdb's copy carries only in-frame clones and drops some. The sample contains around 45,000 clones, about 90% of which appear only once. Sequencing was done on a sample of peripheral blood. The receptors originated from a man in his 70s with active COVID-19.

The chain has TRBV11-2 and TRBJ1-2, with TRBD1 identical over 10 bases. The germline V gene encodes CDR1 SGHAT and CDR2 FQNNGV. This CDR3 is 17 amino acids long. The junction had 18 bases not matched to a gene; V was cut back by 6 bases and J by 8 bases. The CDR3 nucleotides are TGTGCCAGCAGTCCTACACTCCCCGGGACAGGGGAGGAAGGCTACACCTTC. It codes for CASSPTLPGTGEEGYTF.

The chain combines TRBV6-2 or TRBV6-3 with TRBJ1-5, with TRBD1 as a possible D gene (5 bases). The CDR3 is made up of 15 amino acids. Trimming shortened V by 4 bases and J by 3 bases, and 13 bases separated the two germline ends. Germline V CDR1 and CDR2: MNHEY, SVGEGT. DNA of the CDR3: TGTGCCAGCAGTTCCCCCAGGGATTACAATCAGCCCCAGCATTTT. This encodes CASSSPRDYNQPQHF.

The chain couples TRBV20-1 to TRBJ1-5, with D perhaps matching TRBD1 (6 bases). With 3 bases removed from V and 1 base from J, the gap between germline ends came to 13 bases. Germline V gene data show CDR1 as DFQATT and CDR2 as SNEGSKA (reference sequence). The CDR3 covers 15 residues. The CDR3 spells CSASLSGGSNQPQHF. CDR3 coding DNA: TGCAGTGCTAGTCTCTCTGGGGGCAGCAATCAGCCCCAGCATTTT.

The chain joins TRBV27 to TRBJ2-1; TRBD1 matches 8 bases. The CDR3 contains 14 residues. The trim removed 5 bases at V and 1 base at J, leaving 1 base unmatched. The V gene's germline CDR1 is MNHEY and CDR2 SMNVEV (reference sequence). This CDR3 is CASSGTGSYNEQFF. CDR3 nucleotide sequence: TGTGCCAGCAGTGGGACAGGTTCCTACAATGAGCAGTTCTTC.

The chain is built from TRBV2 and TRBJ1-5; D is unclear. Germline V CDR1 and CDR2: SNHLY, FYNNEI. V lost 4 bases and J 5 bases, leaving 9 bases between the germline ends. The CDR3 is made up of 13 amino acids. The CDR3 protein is CASSGMTYQPQHF. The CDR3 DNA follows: TGTGCCAGCAGTGGTATGACTTATCAGCCCCAGCATTTT.

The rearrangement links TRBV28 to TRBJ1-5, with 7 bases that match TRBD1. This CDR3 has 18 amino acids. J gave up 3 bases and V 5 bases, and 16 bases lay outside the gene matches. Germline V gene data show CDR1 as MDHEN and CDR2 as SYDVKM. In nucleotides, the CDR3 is TGTGCCAGCAGTACGCCGACAGGGAGGAGTATATACAATCAGCCCCAGCATTTT. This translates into CASSTPTGRSIYNQPQHF.

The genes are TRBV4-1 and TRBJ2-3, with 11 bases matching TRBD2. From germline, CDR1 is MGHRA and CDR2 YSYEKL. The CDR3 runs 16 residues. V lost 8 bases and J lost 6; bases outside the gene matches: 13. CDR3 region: CASDPGLAASGDTQYF. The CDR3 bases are TGCGCCAGCGACCCGGGACTAGCGGCCTCTGGGGATACGCAGTATTTT.

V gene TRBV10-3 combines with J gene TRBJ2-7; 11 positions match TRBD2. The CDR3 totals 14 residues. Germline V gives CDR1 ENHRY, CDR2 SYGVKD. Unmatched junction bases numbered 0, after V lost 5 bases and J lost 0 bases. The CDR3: CAISLAGGSYEQYF. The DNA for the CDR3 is TGTGCCATCAGTCTAGCGGGGGGCTCCTACGAGCAGTACTTC.

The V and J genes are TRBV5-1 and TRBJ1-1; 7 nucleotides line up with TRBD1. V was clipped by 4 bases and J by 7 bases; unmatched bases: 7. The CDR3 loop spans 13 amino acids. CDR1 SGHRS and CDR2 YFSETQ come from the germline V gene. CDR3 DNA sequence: TGCGCCAGCAGCGAGGGACAGTTTGGTGAAGCTTTCTTT. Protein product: CASSEGQFGEAFF.

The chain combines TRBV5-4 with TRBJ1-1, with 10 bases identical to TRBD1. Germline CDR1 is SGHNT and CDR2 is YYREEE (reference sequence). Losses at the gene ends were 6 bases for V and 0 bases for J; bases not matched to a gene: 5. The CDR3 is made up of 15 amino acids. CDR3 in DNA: TGTGCCAGCACCCCGACAGGGGGCATGAACACTGAAGCTTTCTTT. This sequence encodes CASTPTGGMNTEAFF.

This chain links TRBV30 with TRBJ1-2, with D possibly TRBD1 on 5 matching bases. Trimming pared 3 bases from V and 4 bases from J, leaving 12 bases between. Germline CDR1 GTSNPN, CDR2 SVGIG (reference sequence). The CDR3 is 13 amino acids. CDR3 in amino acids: CAWRDNLLYGYTF. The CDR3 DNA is TGTGCCTGGAGGGACAATCTTCTCTATGGCTACACCTTC.

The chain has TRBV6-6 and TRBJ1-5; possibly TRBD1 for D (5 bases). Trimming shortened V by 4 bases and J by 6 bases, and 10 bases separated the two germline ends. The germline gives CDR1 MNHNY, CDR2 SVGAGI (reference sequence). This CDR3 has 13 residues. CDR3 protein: CASSSQGSQPQHF. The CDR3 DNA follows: TGTGCCAGCAGTTCGCAGGGAAGTCAGCCCCAGCATTTT.

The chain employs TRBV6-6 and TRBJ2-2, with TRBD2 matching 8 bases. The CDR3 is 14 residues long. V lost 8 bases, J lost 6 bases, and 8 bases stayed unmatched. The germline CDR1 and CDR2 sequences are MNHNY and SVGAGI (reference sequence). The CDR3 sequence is CASSGLDSSGELFF. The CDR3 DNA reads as TGTGCCAGCTCGGGACTAGATTCTTCCGGGGAGCTGTTTTTT.